Listed here are 21 T cell receptor beta chains from one sample, sequenced in a study of control samples from healthy donors and cancer patients. Clones were sequenced by immunoSEQ multiplex PCR, and TCRdb holds only the in-frame ones, with some missing. The sample records about 150,000 clones, more than 85% being singletons. The sequenced sample consisted of blood. These receptors all come from a man between 50 and 59 years old in good health.

The CDR3 coding sequence is TGTGCCAGCAGCTTTGGCTGGGGTCAGCCCCAGCATTTT. Its translation is CASSFGWGQPQHF. V usage is TRBV7-2 and J usage is TRBJ1-5; D unresolved. Germline values: CDR1 SGHTA, CDR2 FQGNSA. The length of the CDR3 is 13 residues. V was trimmed by 3 bases and J by 6 bases, leaving 9 bases between them.

This clone came up once. The V and J genes are TRBV27 and TRBJ2-7; 7 nucleotides align to TRBD1. The CDR3 spans 15 residues. V lost 4 bases to trimming and J lost 1 base; unmatched junction nucleotides: 7. Germline V gene data show CDR1 as MNHEY and CDR2 as SMNVEV (reference sequence). CDR3 bases: TGTGCCAGCAGTTCTTCCCGGGACAGTTCCTACGAGCAGTACTTC. Amino acid sequence: CASSSSRDSSYEQYF.

The chain has TRBV7-3 and TRBJ2-1; 11 nucleotides match TRBD2. The germline gives CDR1 SGHTA, CDR2 FQGTGA. The CDR3 is made up of 19 amino acids. The J segment lost 5 bases and the V segment lost 5 bases, leaving 17 bases of the junction unmatched. CDR3 region: CASSPLWGLAALYDNEQFF. In nucleotides, the CDR3 is TGTGCCAGCAGCCCTCTTTGGGGACTAGCGGCGCTCTATGACAATGAGCAGTTCTTC. The full variable domain, in which reference TRBV7-3 and TRBJ2-1 provide the parts outside the CDR3, is GAGVSQTPSNKVTEKGKYVELRCDPISGHTALYWYRQSLGQGPEFLIYFQGTGAADDSGLPNDRFFAVRPEGSVSTLKIQRTERGDSAVYLCASSPLWGLAALYDNEQFFGPGTRLTVL.

The CDR3 loop is CASSLRAQGIFAEAFF. DNA for the CDR3: TGTGCCAGCAGTTTAAGGGCACAGGGGATTTTCGCTGAAGCTTTCTTT. V gene TRBV27 combines with J gene TRBJ1-1; 7 positions agree with TRBD1. CDR1 is MNHEY and CDR2 is SMNVEV in the germline V gene (reference sequence). J lost 6 bases, V lost 2 bases, and 12 bases had no gene match. The CDR3 is 16 residues long.

The rearrangement uses TRBV7-3 and TRBJ2-3; D is unclear. Germline V gives CDR1 SGHTA, CDR2 FQGTGA. Trimming left V 3 bases short and J 6 bases short, with 16 bases between. This CDR3 has 15 residues. The CDR3 bases are TGTGCCAGCAGCTTTCAGAGGCAGTCCCTCGATACGCAGTATTTT. Amino acid sequence: CASSFQRQSLDTQYF.

The chain has TRBV7-9 and TRBJ2-1; D unresolved. The CDR3 length is 11 residues. CDR1 is SEHNR and CDR2 is FQNEAQ in the germline V gene (reference sequence). The germline V and J ends were trimmed by 8 bases and 9 bases, with 11 bases remaining between them. CDR3 region: CASGSSLEQFF. The DNA for the CDR3 is TGTGCCAGCGGCTCGTCCCTTGAGCAGTTCTTC.

Of note for this clone: The junction differs from germline at one of its ends, possibly a read error. V usage is TRBV16 and J usage is TRBJ2-7; D is possibly TRBD1 (5 bases). The CDR3 runs 11 residues. In germline, CDR1 is KGHSY, CDR2 FQNENV. The DNA for the CDR3 is TGTGCCAGCAGCCAGGGCAGGGATGGAGACTTC. It yields the protein CASSQGRDGDF.

In this sample, this clone turned up once. This chain connects TRBV7-9 to TRBJ2-1; 13 bases align to TRBD2. The CDR3 is 18 residues long. With V trimmed by 5 bases and J by 9 bases, 16 bases remained unmatched. Per germline, CDR1 SEHNR and CDR2 FQNEAQ (reference sequence). CDR3 region: CASSLPRHGRLAGGEQFF. CDR3 coding DNA: TGTGCCAGCAGCCTCCCGAGGCATGGGCGACTAGCGGGAGGTGAGCAGTTCTTC.

This chain uses TRBV21-1 with TRBJ2-7; the D call in the table, TRBD1, was not verified against the DNA. TRBV21-1 constitutes a pseudogene. CDR3 length: 14 amino acids. The CDR3 sequence is CASSKGTGDYEQYF. The CDR3 nucleotides read TGTGCCAGCAGCAAAGGGACAGGAGACTACGAGCAGTACTTC.

The gene calls are TRBV5-4 and TRBJ1-2, with a weak D call TRBD1 (6 bases). This CDR3 has 14 amino acids. V lost 4 bases and J lost 6, with 16 bases in between. Germline CDR1 reads SGHNT; CDR2 reads YYREEE (reference sequence). CDR3 in amino acids: CASSPGGRGNGYTF. In nucleotides, the CDR3 is TGTGCCAGCAGCCCTGGAGGCAGGGGAAATGGCTACACCTTC.

The rearrangement uses TRBV30 and TRBJ1-4; D is possibly TRBD1 (6 bases). V was clipped by 5 bases and J by 3 bases, with 7 bases between them. Germline CDR1 reads GTSNPN; CDR2 reads SVGIG (reference sequence). The CDR3 covers 12 residues. CDR3 sequence: CAWQGSNEKLFF. The CDR3 bases are TGTGCCTGGCAGGGGTCTAATGAAAAACTGTTTTTT.

This chain uses TRBV29-1 with TRBJ2-5; 8 bases are a match to TRBD1. Per the germline V gene, CDR1 is SQVTM and CDR2 is ANQGSEA. V lost 4 bases and J lost 5; bases outside the gene matches: 6. CDR3 length: 13 amino acids. The CDR3 here is CSVATGVAETQYF. In DNA form, the CDR3 reads TGCAGCGTTGCGACAGGGGTGGCGGAGACCCAGTACTTC.

The table lists this clone with a few counts. This chain links TRBV5-5 with TRBJ2-5, with D unresolved. Germline V gene sequence: CDR1 SGHKS, CDR2 YYEKEE (reference sequence). V dropped 4 bases and J dropped 4 bases, with 14 bases sitting between them. CDR3 size: 14 residues. The CDR3: CASSGGPRGETQYF. CDR3 bases: TGTGCCAGCAGCGGTGGACCACGAGGAGAGACCCAGTACTTC.

This chain uses TRBV27 with TRBJ2-7; TRBD2 matches at 10 bases. Per the germline V gene, CDR1 is MNHEY and CDR2 is SMNVEV (reference sequence). The CDR3 runs to 16 residues. Germline trimming cut 8 bases from V and 5 bases from J; bases unmatched to any gene: 15. The CDR3 is CASWRVGLAGVHEQYF. As DNA, the CDR3 is TGTGCCAGCTGGCGAGTGGGGCTAGCGGGAGTTCACGAGCAGTACTTC.

The V gene is TRBV28, the J gene TRBJ1-2; 11 nucleotides align to TRBD1. The CDR3 sequence is 15 residues long. Germline values: CDR1 MDHEN, CDR2 SYDVKM. The V segment lost 3 bases and the J segment 5 bases; nucleotides outside the gene matches: 5. CDR3 in DNA: TGTGCCAGCAGTTTGGGGGACAGGGGGTATTATGGCTACACCTTC. It translates to CASSLGDRGYYGYTF.

The genes are TRBV5-1 and TRBJ2-7; TRBD2 agrees at 9 bases. The CDR3 is 15 amino acids. After removal of 4 bases from V and 2 bases from J, the junction contained 7 bases not matched to a gene. From germline, CDR1 is SGHRS and CDR2 YFSETQ. Written as DNA, the CDR3 is TGCGCCAGCAGCCCCAACATAGCGGGAGCCTACGAGCAGTACTTC. It translates to CASSPNIAGAYEQYF.

This chain joins TRBV24-1 and TRBJ2-3, with 9 nucleotides matching TRBD2. This CDR3 has 19 residues. Germline V gives CDR1 KGHDR, CDR2 SFDVKD. The junction had 13 bases not matched to a gene; V was cut back by 4 bases and J by 0 bases. As DNA, the CDR3 is TGTGCCACCAGTGACCGTACTCCCAATAGCGGGAGAAGCACAGATACGCAGTATTTT. Translating it yields CATSDRTPNSGRSTDTQYF.

The CDR3 spells CASSMGLAGGDTQYF. DNA for the CDR3: TGTGCCAGTAGTATGGGACTAGCGGGCGGAGATACGCAGTATTTT. The gene calls are TRBV19 and TRBJ2-3, with 12 bases matching TRBD2. CDR1 LNHDA and CDR2 SQIVND come from the germline V gene (reference sequence). This CDR3 contains 15 residues. V shed 3 bases and J 5 bases; nucleotides not matched to a gene: 3.

This chain links TRBV5-4 with TRBJ1-1, with TRBD1 matching 11 bases. The CDR3 is 16 amino acids. Germline loops: CDR1 SGHNT, CDR2 YYREEE (reference sequence). V dropped 4 bases and J dropped 4; count of bases not matched to a gene: 9. The CDR3 sequence is CASSQRTGGPSTEAFF. CDR3 DNA sequence: TGTGCCAGCAGCCAAAGGACAGGGGGCCCCTCCACTGAAGCTTTCTTT.

The chain recombines TRBV3-1 (or the pseudogene TRBV3-2) with TRBJ2-1, with 8 positions matching TRBD1. The CDR3 is made up of 16 amino acids. In germline, CDR1 is LGHDT, CDR2 YNNKEL (reference sequence). V lost 2 bases, J lost 6 bases, and 9 bases stayed unmatched. The chain's CDR3 is CASSQPLLTGANEQFF. CDR3 in DNA: TGTGCCAGCAGCCAACCCTTGTTGACAGGGGCCAATGAGCAGTTCTTC.

This chain connects TRBV7-2 to TRBJ2-3; D not resolved. The CDR3 totals 12 residues. Germline loops: CDR1 SGHTA, CDR2 FQGNSA. With 2 bases removed from V and 0 bases from J, the gap between germline ends came to 0 bases. CDR3 protein: CASSLSTDTQYF. Written as DNA, the CDR3 is TGTGCCAGCAGCTTAAGCACAGATACGCAGTATTTT.